The present TCR beta chain was sequenced within a study of tumor-infiltrating lymphocytes in primary liver carcinoma (dated by TCRdb to 2016 to 2017). About the investigation overall: Of the five patients (three men and two women, aged 30 to 69 years), four had hepatocellular carcinoma and one had combined HCC and intrahepatic cholangiocarcinoma. The tumors of the five patients were staged as T1-T3 N0M0, with maximum diameters ranging from about 4 to 10 cm. Across five regions of each liver tumor, along with adjacent normal tissue and blood, the study brought together TCRbeta repertoire sequencing, expression microarrays and whole-exome sequencing. Roughly 3.5 to 7.5 million productive TCRbeta reads were obtained per sample, and no significant difference in read depth was found between tissue types. Reproducibility between technical replicate repertoires was high, with correlation coefficients above 0.98 and mean shared-clone rates near 0.89. A total of 35 or so specimens from 5 patients, comprising some 25 tumor regions, 5 adjacent noncancerous liver tissues and 5 peripheral blood samples, were covered by TCRbeta repertoire sequencing.

Starting from 500 to 650 ng total RNA, TCRbeta-specific cDNA was produced by reverse transcription with a constant-region primer and ProtoScript II reverse transcriptase. The TCRbeta libraries were prepared through three rounds of nested multiplex PCR following a slightly modified ARM-PCR procedure. Multiplex TRBV1-TRBV30 forward primers and a Cbeta reverse primer were used in the first two PCR rounds, each of which was run for approximately 9 cycles. Sample barcodes and Illumina adapters were added in a final 25-cycle PCR with Deep VentR polymerase. Amplicons of 200-500 bp were gel-purified with a QIAquick gel extraction kit before sequencing. TCRbeta amplicons were sequenced on an Illumina HiSeq 2500 with 250-bp paired-end reads. Per the authors' processing: Trimmomatic v0.33 was used to quality-trim the reads, and FLASH v1.2.11 was used to merge paired reads so that full CDR3 sequences could be recovered. V, D and J germline segments were assigned to the rearranged TCRbeta sequences using MiGEC v1.2.1b. Clonotype statistics, along with Shannon-Wiener diversity indices, were calculated using VDJtools v1.0.0. Except for diversity analysis, only each sample's 250 most abundant clonotypes were used in subsequent analyses to reduce sampling bias. TCRdb reprocessing: public reads trimmed at Q25 with fastp, clones called with MiXCR, in-frame beta chains kept. For every CDR3 protein sequence, its rows merge into one entry that carries the most common genes and DNA. The V and J calls, along with clone size, are taken from TCRdb and not from the paper's own processing. Present in this sample are approximately 80,000 distinct CDR3 sequences, around 66% of which were seen just once. Of the sample, less than 30% falls within the top ten clones.

Total RNA and DNA were co-extracted without cell sorting from around 20-30 mg of bulk tissue using the AllPrep DNA/RNA mini kit. Surgical resection was performed in China between late 2015 and 2016 on a few patients with histopathologically diagnosed primary liver carcinoma. At the time of sampling, the patients were treatment-naive and had chronic HBV infection. Fresh tumor and adjacent tissue pieces were bisected, with one half stored in RNAlater at -80 degrees C and the other half sent for histology. Overall study outcomes, separate from this receptor: The study included only five patients, and the authors note findings should be validated in a larger study. Consistent with antigen-driven expansion, pairs of tumor regions showed higher repertoire overlap (mean roughly 36%) than either tumor-adjacent pairs (approximately 17%) or tumor-blood pairs (roughly 15%). A significantly larger repertoire fraction was made up by the top 250 clones in tumors than in blood (p = 0.039). Bulk unsorted samples precluded comparing CD4+ and CD8+ T cell repertoires. Because only the TCR beta chain was sequenced and unpaired alpha chains were not captured, true repertoire diversity is likely underestimated.

Turning to this clonotype: This clone's antigen is unknown. Base qualities are missing; no much larger clone stands one base away.

V was cut back by 6 bases and J by 0 bases, leaving a gap of 17 bases between them. Sequences SGHRS (CDR1) and YFSETQ (CDR2) are obtained from the germline V gene. Taken from cysteine to phenylalanine, the CDR3 has 16 residues. Only the CDR3 DNA stays, 48 bases, in frame from base 1. The sequence is built from TRBV5-1 and TRBJ2-3, with a tentative D call of TRBD1 or TRBD2, each matching 5 bases. The sample consisted of tumor-adjacent normal liver tissue. This clonotype was sampled from a man aged 35 to 55 with primary liver carcinoma and hepatitis B virus infection. CDR3 loop: CASNLTWGGSTDTQYF. The DNA reads as follows: TGCGCCAGCAACCTGACTTGGGGCGGGAGCACAGATACGCAGTATTTT.